These T cell receptor beta chains were read from a single sample in a study of Graves' ophthalmopathy and Graves' hyperthyroidism. TCRdb called the multiplex PCR reads again in MiXCR, with one record for every CDR3 protein. Of some 1.1 million distinct CDR3 sequences listed, approximately 35% are singletons. Sequencing input: peripheral blood or thyroid tissue (not recorded which). The receptor set was obtained from an adult man with Graves' hyperthyroidism. The CDR3 runs from the conserved cysteine through the conserved F or W. Fields, in order: D gene, J gene, clone size, V gene, CDR3 length, CDR3 DNA, CDR3 protein. D genes are given only for firm matches. Not all rows give a size; the values are once, few, many and, for expanded clones, a class.

D gene: NA
J gene: TRBJ2-5
clone size: many
V gene: TRBV18
CDR3 length: 13
CDR3 DNA: TGTGCCAGCAGTCCTCCGGCCCAAGAGACCCAGTACTTC
CDR3 protein: CASSPPAQETQYF

D gene: NA
J gene: TRBJ1-1
clone size: many
V gene: TRBV20-1
CDR3 length: 15
CDR3 DNA: TGCAGTGCTAGAGTGAGGGGCAGGGGGAACACTGAAGCTTTCTTT
CDR3 protein: CSARVRGRGNTEAFF

D gene: TRBD1
J gene: TRBJ1-2
clone size: NA
V gene: TRBV20-1
CDR3 length: 11
CDR3 DNA: TGCAGGGAAACAGGGGATAGTGGCTACACCTTC
CDR3 protein: CRETGDSGYTF

D gene: NA
J gene: TRBJ1-6
clone size: many
V gene: TRBV19
CDR3 length: 12
CDR3 DNA: TGTGCCAGTAGTATTTCGAATTCACCCCTCCACTTT
CDR3 protein: CASSISNSPLHF

D gene: NA
J gene: TRBJ1-2
clone size: NA
V gene: TRBV19
CDR3 length: 13
CDR3 DNA: TGTGCCAGTAACAAGGACAAGAACTATGGCTACACCTTC
CDR3 protein: CASNKDKNYGYTF

D gene: NA
J gene: TRBJ1-2
clone size: NA
V gene: TRBV11-1
CDR3 length: 15
CDR3 DNA: TGTGCCAGCACGAGGAGCCGAGACAGGTCCTATGGCTACACCTTC
CDR3 protein: CASTRSRDRSYGYTF

D gene: NA
J gene: TRBJ1-2
clone size: few
V gene: TRBV29-1
CDR3 length: 14
CDR3 DNA: TGCAGCGTCCCTGTATCCGACCAGGGCTATGGCTACACCTTC
CDR3 protein: CSVPVSDQGYGYTF

D gene: NA
J gene: TRBJ1-2
clone size: NA
V gene: TRBV12-3/TRBV12-4
CDR3 length: 14
CDR3 DNA: TGTGCCAGCAGTTCCGTCTCAACTAGAGCTGGCTACACCTTC
CDR3 protein: CASSSVSTRAGYTF

D gene: NA
J gene: TRBJ1-5
clone size: NA
V gene: TRBV28
CDR3 length: 16
CDR3 DNA: TGTGCCAGCAGGCCGAGGGACGCCGGGCGTGGTCAGCCCCAGCATTTT
CDR3 protein: CASRPRDAGRGQPQHF

D gene: TRBD1
J gene: TRBJ2-7
clone size: NA
V gene: TRBV7-8
CDR3 length: 14
CDR3 DNA: TGTGCCAGCAGCCGCTGGGACAGGGGATACGAGCAGTACTTC
CDR3 protein: CASSRWDRGYEQYF

D gene: NA
J gene: TRBJ2-7
clone size: NA
V gene: TRBV11-2
CDR3 length: 16
CDR3 DNA: TGTGCCAGCCCTTCCTCCGATCGTGCGAACACCGGGGAGCTGTACTTC
CDR3 protein: CASPSSDRANTGELYF

D gene: NA
J gene: TRBJ2-7
clone size: many
V gene: TRBV7-2
CDR3 length: 12
CDR3 DNA: TGTGCCAGCAGCTCCCAGGGATACGAGCAGTACTTC
CDR3 protein: CASSSQGYEQYF

D gene: NA
J gene: TRBJ1-4
clone size: few
V gene: TRBV25-1
CDR3 length: 14
CDR3 DNA: TGTGCCAGCAGCACCGGGACAAGTAATGAAAAACTGTTTTTT
CDR3 protein: CASSTGTSNEKLFF

D gene: TRBD1
J gene: TRBJ2-5
clone size: NA
V gene: TRBV6-5
CDR3 length: 17
CDR3 DNA: TGTGCCAGCAGTTACCTCGGGACAGGGTATCCAAGAGAGACCCAGTACTTC
CDR3 protein: CASSYLGTGYPRETQYF

D gene: TRBD1
J gene: TRBJ2-2
clone size: many
V gene: TRBV29-1
CDR3 length: 14
CDR3 DNA: TGCAGCGTCCTCGGGACAGCGAGAACCGGGGAGCTGTTTTTT
CDR3 protein: CSVLGTARTGELFF

D gene: TRBD1
J gene: TRBJ2-7
clone size: many
V gene: TRBV25-1
CDR3 length: 16
CDR3 DNA: TGTGCCAGCAGCCGAATAGGGACAGGGATTTCCTACGAGCAGTACTTC
CDR3 protein: CASSRIGTGISYEQYF

D gene: NA
J gene: TRBJ1-5
clone size: few
V gene: TRBV20-1
CDR3 length: 19
CDR3 DNA: TGCAGTGCTAGAGATGAATTGGTTTTTGGACGGGCTAGCAATCAGCCCCAGCATTTT
CDR3 protein: CSARDELVFGRASNQPQHF

D gene: NA
J gene: TRBJ1-5
clone size: many
V gene: TRBV2
CDR3 length: 12
CDR3 DNA: TGTGCCAGCACCTCTAGCAATCAGCCCCAGCATTTT
CDR3 protein: CASTSSNQPQHF

D gene: NA
J gene: TRBJ1-1
clone size: once
V gene: TRBV10-3
CDR3 length: 15
CDR3 DNA: TGTGCCAGCAGTAACTCAAGGGCCTCATACACTGAAGCTTTCTTT
CDR3 protein: CASSNSRASYTEAFF

D gene: NA
J gene: TRBJ1-2
clone size: NA
V gene: TRBV29-1
CDR3 length: 13
CDR3 DNA: TGCAGCGTCCAGGAAACAGAGAACTATGGCTACACCTTC
CDR3 protein: CSVQETENYGYTF

D gene: NA
J gene: TRBJ2-3
clone size: once
V gene: TRBV14
CDR3 length: 16
CDR3 DNA: TGTGCCAGCAGCCAAGGTCCAGCGGTCCACACAGATACGCAGTATTTT
CDR3 protein: CASSQGPAVHTDTQYF

D gene: TRBD1
J gene: TRBJ2-2
clone size: NA
V gene: TRBV12-3/TRBV12-4
CDR3 length: 15
CDR3 DNA: TGTGCCAGCACTCCGGGGGACAGGGGGCACGGGGAGCTGTTTTTT
CDR3 protein: CASTPGDRGHGELFF

D gene: TRBD2
J gene: TRBJ2-7
clone size: NA
V gene: TRBV7-2
CDR3 length: 14
CDR3 DNA: TGTGCCAGCAGCCCCCGGGGGGACGCCTACGAGCAGTACTTC
CDR3 protein: CASSPRGDAYEQYF

D gene: NA
J gene: TRBJ1-4
clone size: NA
V gene: TRBV7-9
CDR3 length: 13
CDR3 DNA: TGTGCCAGCATGCGAGTGGTTTACGATAAACTGTTTTTT
CDR3 protein: CASMRVVYDKLFF

D gene: TRBD1
J gene: TRBJ2-2
clone size: NA
V gene: TRBV20-1
CDR3 length: 14
CDR3 DNA: TGCAGTGCTAGAAAGACAGGGGAGAACGGGGAGCTGTTTTTT
CDR3 protein: CSARKTGENGELFF

D gene: TRBD2
J gene: TRBJ2-7
clone size: few
V gene: TRBV4-3
CDR3 length: 15
CDR3 DNA: TGCGCCAGCAGCCAGGGAGGGAGCTCTCTCTACGAGCAGTACTTC
CDR3 protein: CASSQGGSSLYEQYF

D gene: NA
J gene: TRBJ1-1
clone size: NA
V gene: TRBV20-1
CDR3 length: 13
CDR3 DNA: TGCAGTGCTCCCCCCTCCGGGGGCACTGAAGCTTTCTTT
CDR3 protein: CSAPPSGGTEAFF

D gene: NA
J gene: TRBJ1-2
clone size: few
V gene: TRBV6-6
CDR3 length: 13
CDR3 DNA: TGTGCCAGCGTCACCGGGGGGGCCCATGGCTACACCTTC
CDR3 protein: CASVTGGAHGYTF

D gene: NA
J gene: TRBJ2-7
clone size: NA
V gene: TRBV29-1
CDR3 length: 12
CDR3 DNA: TGCAGCATCGGCGTTTCTAGGCACGAGCAGTACTTC
CDR3 protein: CSIGVSRHEQYF

D gene: NA
J gene: TRBJ1-1
clone size: NA
V gene: TRBV10-3
CDR3 length: 13
CDR3 DNA: TGTGCCATCAGTGAGGGGGTCACCACTGAAGCTTTCTTT
CDR3 protein: CAISEGVTTEAFF

D gene: TRBD1
J gene: TRBJ1-2
clone size: NA
V gene: TRBV25-1
CDR3 length: 13
CDR3 DNA: TGTGCCAGCAGTGAAGGGCCAGGGGGAACGGGCACCTTC
CDR3 protein: CASSEGPGGTGTF

D gene: TRBD1
J gene: TRBJ1-5
clone size: few
V gene: TRBV4-3
CDR3 length: 15
CDR3 DNA: TGCGCCAGCAGCCAGGAACAGGGGAGGGAGCAGCCCCAGCATTTT
CDR3 protein: CASSQEQGREQPQHF

D gene: NA
J gene: TRBJ2-5
clone size: NA
V gene: TRBV7-9
CDR3 length: 15
CDR3 DNA: TGTGCCAGCAGCCCACCCATGGGCGGGCAAGAGACCCAGTACTTC
CDR3 protein: CASSPPMGGQETQYF

D gene: TRBD2
J gene: TRBJ2-7
clone size: few
V gene: TRBV10-3
CDR3 length: 14
CDR3 DNA: TGTGCCAGCACAACTAGCGGGAGTATCTACGAGCAGTACTTC
CDR3 protein: CASTTSGSIYEQYF

D gene: NA
J gene: TRBJ1-1
clone size: few
V gene: TRBV28
CDR3 length: 11
CDR3 DNA: TGTGCCAGCAGTGGGACACCTGAAGCTTTCTTT
CDR3 protein: CASSGTPEAFF

D gene: NA
J gene: TRBJ1-6
clone size: NA
V gene: TRBV15
CDR3 length: 15
CDR3 DNA: TGTGCCACCAGCAGAGAGGAGATTGGGGATTCACCCCTCCACTTT
CDR3 protein: CATSREEIGDSPLHF

D gene: NA
J gene: TRBJ1-1
clone size: NA
V gene: TRBV2
CDR3 length: 15
CDR3 DNA: TGTGCCAGCAGTGTCCAGGAGGGAGCGAACACTGAAGCTTTCTTT
CDR3 protein: CASSVQEGANTEAFF

D gene: TRBD1
J gene: TRBJ2-7
clone size: NA
V gene: TRBV2
CDR3 length: 13
CDR3 DNA: TGTGCCTGCAGTGAGACAGGGGATCACGAGCAGTACTTC
CDR3 protein: CACSETGDHEQYF

D gene: NA
J gene: TRBJ1-5
clone size: NA
V gene: TRBV9
CDR3 length: 15
CDR3 DNA: TGTGCCAGCAGCTCCAGCGGGGGGGCCAGGCAGCCCCAGCATTTT
CDR3 protein: CASSSSGGARQPQHF

D gene: NA
J gene: TRBJ1-6
clone size: many
V gene: TRBV5-1
CDR3 length: 15
CDR3 DNA: TGCGCCAGCAGCTTGGCGGGGGTTGATAATTCACCCCTCCACTTT
CDR3 protein: CASSLAGVDNSPLHF

D gene: NA
J gene: TRBJ2-5
clone size: NA
V gene: TRBV7-9
CDR3 length: 16
CDR3 DNA: TGTGCCAGCAGCCTCAACCCCGGACTGGGTAGAAGGACCCAGTACTTC
CDR3 protein: CASSLNPGLGRRTQYF

D gene: NA
J gene: TRBJ2-3
clone size: NA
V gene: TRBV29-1
CDR3 length: 13
CDR3 DNA: TGCAGCGTTGACTCGACAGTGACAGATACGCAGTATTTT
CDR3 protein: CSVDSTVTDTQYF

D gene: TRBD1
J gene: TRBJ1-2
clone size: many
V gene: TRBV12-3/TRBV12-4
CDR3 length: 15
CDR3 DNA: TGTGCCAGCAGTGTTGGACAGGGGGGCATCTATGGCTACACCTTC
CDR3 protein: CASSVGQGGIYGYTF

D gene: NA
J gene: TRBJ1-1
clone size: NA
V gene: TRBV5-1
CDR3 length: 13
CDR3 DNA: TGCGCCAGCATGGACAGTTTGAACACTGAAGCTTTCTTT
CDR3 protein: CASMDSLNTEAFF

D gene: NA
J gene: TRBJ2-7
clone size: many
V gene: TRBV15
CDR3 length: 15
CDR3 DNA: TGTGCCACCAGCAGAGATGGGGACGGAGTCTACGAGCAGTACTTC
CDR3 protein: CATSRDGDGVYEQYF

D gene: TRBD1
J gene: TRBJ2-2
clone size: few
V gene: TRBV9
CDR3 length: 15
CDR3 DNA: TGTGCCAGCAGCGTAGTAGGACAGGGACAAGGGGAGCTGTTTTTT
CDR3 protein: CASSVVGQGQGELFF

D gene: TRBD1
J gene: TRBJ1-5
clone size: NA
V gene: TRBV15
CDR3 length: 14
CDR3 DNA: TGTGCCACCAGCGGTACGACAGGGTCTCAGCCCCAGCATTTT
CDR3 protein: CATSGTTGSQPQHF